What follows is one TCR beta chain and its context. The data are from a study of blood T cell repertoires in COVID-19. Study-level background: Acute-phase and convalescent COVID-19 samples originated in the United States, Italy and Spain. T cells, B-cell-depleted T cells, or PBMCs supplied cDNA or gDNA.

While infection was still active, Seattle patients were enrolled and then followed longitudinally. In the authors' workflow: Estimates of nucleated cell counts were drawn from the amplification of reference gene primers. Method: immunoSEQ multiplex PCR; TCRdb's copy keeps in-frame clones and lacks some. V and J calls plus clone size are reproduced from that table; the DNA served to infer D and trimming. The sample contains 250,000 to 400,000 clones, roughly 88% of which appear only once. The sequence derives from a woman in her 30s with COVID-19, enrolled during active disease. Sequencing used peripheral blood.

The CDR3 region is CASSLHLLTEAFF. CDR3 coding DNA: TGTGCCAGCAGTTTACACTTGCTCACTGAAGCTTTCTTT. This sequence joins TRBV27 and TRBJ1-1, with D hard to call. The V end was cut by 2 bases, the J end by 4 bases, with 8 bases between. The germline CDR1 and CDR2 sequences are MNHEY and SMNVEV (reference sequence). The CDR3 runs to 13 residues.